The 30 T cell receptor beta chains below were found in one sample sequenced in a study of T cell responses to AZD1222 COVID-19 vaccine (dated by TCRdb to 2020 to 2023). Interpreted using the paper, the time point label stands for: baseline before first vaccination. The library was prepared using the immunoSEQ multiplex PCR assay. Held by TCRdb, this immuneACCESS table contains in-frame sequences only and omits some clones. Under half of the omission traces to an unresolved V gene where checked; the cause of the rest is unknown. This sample is represented by approximately 120,000 clones; about nine tenths of them were singletons. Roughly 7% of the sample rests with the top ten. This material consisted of peripheral blood, taken on day 0 of AZD1222 vaccination. These TCRs come from an adult in good health.

V and J are TRBV4-3 and TRBJ1-1, with D possibly TRBD1 on 5 matching bases. From germline, CDR1 is LGHNA and CDR2 YSLEER. The CDR3 runs 15 residues. The ends were cut back, 0 bases at V and 11 bases at J, with 19 bases in the middle. The CDR3 nucleotides read TGCGCCAGCAGCCAAGAAACGGGGGGAAGGAACCCCGCTTTCTTT. Encoded protein: CASSQETGGRNPAFF.

This clone was counted a single time. This chain joins TRBV11-2 and TRBJ2-1, with TRBD2 matching 12 bases. Germline CDR1 reads SGHAT; CDR2 reads FQNNGV. V shed 4 bases and J 10 bases; nucleotides not matched to a gene: 8. The CDR3 extends over 15 amino acids. CDR3 sequence reads: CASSSGLAGTGEQFF. The CDR3 DNA is TGTGCCAGCAGCTCCGGACTAGCGGGGACGGGCGAGCAGTTCTTC.

This clone is a singleton in its sample. CDR3 amino acids: CASSLRGASRELFF. The CDR3 DNA follows: TGCGCCAGCAGCTTACGGGGGGCTAGCAGGGAGCTGTTTTTT. This sequence joins TRBV5-1 and TRBJ2-2; maybe TRBD2 (7 bases). The germline V gene encodes CDR1 SGHRS and CDR2 YFSETQ. This CDR3 has 14 amino acids. V lost 2 bases and J 9 bases, leaving 14 bases between the germline ends.

This clone was detected only once. This chain connects TRBV5-1 to TRBJ2-3; the match to TRBD1 covers 7 bases. CDR1 is SGHRS and CDR2 is YFSETQ in the germline V gene. The CDR3 extends over 15 amino acids. V was pared by 3 bases and J by 5 bases, with 9 bases of the junction left unmatched. The CDR3 reads CASSSSGTEGDTQYF. In DNA form, the CDR3 reads TGCGCCAGCAGCTCCTCCGGGACAGAGGGAGATACGCAGTATTTT.

The J gene is TRBJ2-7, the V gene TRBV18, with 9 bases lining up with TRBD1. J gave up 4 bases and V 4 bases, and 5 bases lay outside the gene matches. This CDR3 comprises 14 residues. Germline V CDR1 and CDR2: KGHSH, LQKENI. The CDR3: CASSLGTGRYEQYF. CDR3 DNA sequence: TGTGCCAGCTCACTGGGGACAGGGAGATACGAGCAGTACTTC.

J is TRBJ1-1 and V is TRBV24-1; 7 positions match TRBD1. Per germline, CDR1 KGHDR and CDR2 SFDVKD. The CDR3 is 10 residues long. J gave up 11 bases and V 11 bases, and 7 bases lay outside the gene matches. The DNA for the CDR3 is TGTGCCAGCAGGGGACAGCCGGCTTTCTTT. Translation gives CASRGQPAFF.

The chain couples TRBV7-2 to TRBJ1-5; D perhaps matches TRBD1 (5 bases). The CDR3 sequence is 13 residues long. Germline CDR1 is SGHTA and CDR2 is FQGNSA. V was cut by 1 base and J by 6 bases, with 7 bases left in between. CDR3 loop: CASSLEGSQPQHF. The CDR3 DNA reads as TGTGCCAGCAGCTTAGAGGGGAGTCAGCCCCAGCATTTT.

The chain is built from TRBV6-6 and TRBJ1-2; maybe TRBD1 (5 bases). Germline-derived CDR1 and CDR2 are MNHNY and SVGAGI (reference sequence). The CDR3 runs to 14 residues. Trimming took 7 bases from V and 6 from J, leaving 18 bases between them. The chain's CDR3 is CASTDLRGHHGYTF. CDR3 DNA: TGTGCCAGCACAGACCTCCGGGGCCACCATGGCTACACCTTC.

This clone was counted once. V and J are TRBV30 and TRBJ2-3, with D maybe TRBD1 (5 bases). This CDR3 contains 15 residues. CDR1 GTSNPN and CDR2 SVGIG come from the germline V gene (reference sequence). Trimming removed 0 bases at V and 2 bases at J, with 12 bases between. In DNA, the CDR3 is TGTGCCTGGAGTGTAAGGGGCGGCCTCACAGATACGCAGTATTTT. Its translation is CAWSVRGGLTDTQYF. Supplemented by reference TRBV30 and TRBJ2-3, the full variable domain reads SQTIHQWPATLVQPVGSPLSLECTVEGTSNPNLYWYRQAAGRGLQLLFYSVGIGQISSEVPQNLSASRPQDRQFILSSKKLLLSDSGFYLCAWSVRGGLTDTQYFGPGTRLTVL.

The gene calls are TRBV16 and TRBJ2-5, with TRBD2 as a possible D gene (5 bases). Germline lookup yields CDR1 KGHSY and CDR2 FQNENV. This CDR3 region has 15 residues. Trimming took off 3 bases at V and 2 bases at J, with 13 bases between the two ends. In nucleotides, the CDR3 is TGTGCCAGCAGCCACGACGCGGGTACGCAAGAGACCCAGTACTTC. Encoded protein: CASSHDAGTQETQYF.

This clone was seen a single time. The chain links TRBV19 to TRBJ2-7; D may match TRBD1 or TRBD2 (5 bases each). Between the trimmed V and J ends, which lost 4 bases and 2 bases, there was a span of 15 bases. CDR1 and CDR2 (germline): LNHDA, SQIVND (reference sequence). The CDR3 length is 15 residues. CDR3 nucleotide sequence: TGTGCCAGTAGTACGCCGGGACGGTCGCCCTACGAGCAGTACTTC. This gives the protein CASSTPGRSPYEQYF.

The chain is built from TRBV3-1 (or the pseudogene TRBV3-2) and TRBJ2-7; no reliable D call. Germline CDR1 LGHDT, CDR2 YNNKEL (reference sequence). CDR3 length: 13 residues. V shed 0 bases and J shed 2 bases, with 5 bases lying between them. The CDR3 loop reads CASSQDRTYEQYF. The CDR3 DNA sequence: TGTGCCAGCAGCCAAGATCGGACCTACGAGCAGTACTTC.

The V call is TRBV7-9, the J call TRBJ2-7, with 8 bases fitting TRBD2. The CDR3 has 15 amino acids. V shed 0 bases, J shed 4 bases, and the junction held 5 bases outside the gene matches. Germline V CDR1 and CDR2: SEHNR, FQNEAQ (reference sequence). The CDR3 nucleotides are TGTGCCAGCAGCTTAGCGGCTAGCGGGCAATACGAGCAGTACTTC. Amino acid sequence: CASSLAASGQYEQYF.

The genes are TRBV2 and TRBJ1-5; 8 nucleotides line up with TRBD1. Per the germline V gene, CDR1 is SNHLY and CDR2 is FYNNEI. The CDR3 totals 13 residues. The trim removed 7 bases at V and 7 bases at J, leaving 6 bases unmatched. CDR3 protein: CASTQGAGQPQHF. The DNA for the CDR3 is TGTGCCAGCACCCAGGGGGCAGGACAGCCCCAGCATTTT.

The V and J genes are TRBV5-5 and TRBJ2-7, with a tentative D call TRBD1 (6 bases). Deletions cut 4 bases from V and 5 bases from J, with 13 bases between. The CDR3 contains 13 residues. Germline V lookup: CDR1 SGHKS, CDR2 YYEKEE (reference sequence). CDR3 amino acids: CASSLWGPHEQYF. CDR3 nucleotides: TGTGCCAGCAGCCTTTGGGGGCCACACGAGCAGTACTTC.

The chain combines TRBV30 with TRBJ1-6; tentative D call: TRBD1 (5 bases). The germline V and J ends were trimmed by 4 bases and 9 bases, with 13 bases remaining between them. The CDR3 spans 13 residues. CDR1 is GTSNPN and CDR2 is SVGIG in the germline V gene (reference sequence). CDR3 in amino acids: CAWMGGGSSPLHF. The CDR3 region has the DNA TGTGCCTGGATGGGGGGGGGAAGTTCACCCCTCCACTTT.

This sequence joins TRBV27 and TRBJ1-5, with TRBD1 matching 8 bases. The V segment lost 5 bases and the J segment 4 bases; nucleotides outside the gene matches: 1. The length of the CDR3 is 13 residues. The germline V gene has CDR1 MNHEY and CDR2 SMNVEV (reference sequence). CDR3 residues: CASSRQGNQPQHF. CDR3 nucleotide sequence: TGTGCCAGCAGTCGACAGGGGAATCAGCCCCAGCATTTT.

The CDR3 loop is CASSQSGGEYSPLHF. The DNA for the CDR3 is TGTGCCAGCAGCCAATCAGGGGGCGAGTATTCACCCCTCCACTTT. The genes are TRBV3-1 (or the pseudogene TRBV3-2) and TRBJ1-6; 8 positions match TRBD1. The germline V gene has CDR1 LGHDT and CDR2 YNNKEL (reference sequence). Trimming took 2 bases from V and 8 from J; bases not matched to a gene: 5. The CDR3 runs 15 residues.

The chain links TRBV28 to TRBJ2-2, with D tentatively TRBD2 (5 bases). Per germline, CDR1 MDHEN and CDR2 SYDVKM. This CDR3 spans 13 amino acids. Trimming stripped 6 bases from V and 4 bases from J, with 9 bases between. The CDR3 coding sequence is TGTGCCAGCAGCCGGGAACTCACCGGGGAGCTGTTTTTT. It specifies CASSRELTGELFF.

In its sample, this clone was seen once. The chain recombines TRBV9 with TRBJ2-3; no reliable D call. V lost 9 bases and J 1 base, leaving 24 bases between the germline ends. This CDR3 has 17 amino acids. CDR1 is SGDLS, CDR2 YYNGEE, per germline. CDR3 coding DNA: TGTGCCACCGAAGTAATGGGGATCAGCACCGGCACAGATACGCAGTATTTT. Translating gives CATEVMGISTGTDTQYF.

The V and J genes are TRBV6-9 and TRBJ1-2, with no clear D. V lost 2 bases, J lost 4 bases, and 2 bases lay in between. This CDR3 spans 11 amino acids. Germline loops: CDR1 MNHGY, CDR2 SVAAGI. Here the CDR3 reads CASSYTYGYTF. In DNA form, the CDR3 reads TGTGCCAGCAGTTATACCTATGGCTACACCTTC.

The rearrangement links TRBV3-1 (or the pseudogene TRBV3-2) to TRBJ1-4; D may be TRBD1 (5 bases). Germline assignment: CDR1 LGHDT and CDR2 YNNKEL (reference sequence). Trimming took 3 bases from V and 8 from J, leaving 7 bases between them. This CDR3 is built from 12 residues. CDR3 protein: CASSHTGEKLFF. The CDR3 DNA is TGTGCCAGCAGCCACACAGGAGAAAAACTGTTTTTT.

The rearrangement links TRBV9 to TRBJ2-7; unclear D gene. This CDR3 has 14 amino acids. The germline V gene encodes CDR1 SGDLS and CDR2 YYNGEE. V lost 0 bases, J lost 3 bases, and 10 bases lay in between. The CDR3 bases are TGTGCCAGCAGCGTAGGGGCCGGTAGCTACGAGCAGTACTTC. It is translated as CASSVGAGSYEQYF.

The V gene is TRBV25-1, the J gene TRBJ2-5; 7 bases align to TRBD2. This CDR3 contains 14 residues. Per germline, CDR1 MGHDK and CDR2 SYGVNS. The junction had 8 bases not matched to a gene; V was cut back by 3 bases and J by 7 bases. The CDR3 bases are TGTGCCAGCAGTGAGGCAGCGGGATTTGGGACCCAGTACTTC. This gives the protein CASSEAAGFGTQYF.

This rearrangement joins TRBV4-1 to TRBJ2-3; D not resolved. Per germline, CDR1 MGHRA and CDR2 YSYEKL. This CDR3 comprises 13 residues. Trimming removed 0 bases at V and 5 bases at J, with 6 bases between. The CDR3 is CASSQDWQDTQYF. In DNA, the CDR3 is TGCGCCAGCAGCCAAGACTGGCAAGATACGCAGTATTTT.

V gene TRBV4-2 combines with J gene TRBJ2-4; D gene uncertain. The CDR3 has 13 residues. CDR1 LGHNA and CDR2 YNFKEQ come from the germline V gene. V gave up 0 bases and J gave up 6 bases, with 6 bases separating them. This CDR3 is CASSQDLRNIQYF. The CDR3 DNA reads as TGTGCCAGCAGCCAAGATCTAAGAAACATTCAGTACTTC.

The chain joins TRBV5-1 to TRBJ2-1, with TRBD2 identical over 11 bases. The junction had 13 bases not matched to a gene; V was cut back by 3 bases and J by 11 bases. CDR3 size: 16 residues. In germline, CDR1 is SGHRS, CDR2 YFSETQ. CDR3 amino acids: CASSWGTSGTLGKQFF. The CDR3 DNA follows: TGCGCCAGCAGCTGGGGGACTAGCGGTACCCTAGGGAAGCAGTTCTTC.

The chain has TRBV7-9 and TRBJ1-1; 7 bases map to TRBD1. V lost 1 base and J lost 5; bases outside the gene matches: 4. CDR1 SEHNR and CDR2 FQNEAQ come from the germline V gene (reference sequence). CDR3 length: 14 amino acids. The chain's CDR3 is CASSLVQGGTEAFF. The DNA of the CDR3 is TGTGCCAGCAGCTTAGTTCAGGGGGGAACTGAAGCTTTCTTT.

This sequence joins TRBV9 and TRBJ2-2; D is tentatively TRBD1 or TRBD2 (6 bases each). This CDR3 contains 15 residues. Trimming cost V 4 bases and J 7 bases, with 17 bases left between them. Germline V gene sequence: CDR1 SGDLS, CDR2 YYNGEE. CDR3 loop: CASSLGGGQGGELFF. For the CDR3, the DNA is TGTGCCAGCAGCCTAGGAGGGGGGCAGGGCGGGGAGCTGTTTTTT.

Written as DNA, the CDR3 is TGCAGCGTTGAAGATGAGGGGCTTCGGGACAGGGGACAAACCGCATCTATAGGAGCTTTCTTT. This codes for CSVEDEGLRDRGQTASIGAFF. The gene calls are TRBV29-1 and TRBJ1-1, with TRBD1 matching 10 bases. This CDR3 comprises 21 residues. V shed 0 bases and J 10 bases; nucleotides not matched to a gene: 29. Germline V gene sequence: CDR1 SQVTM, CDR2 ANQGSEA.